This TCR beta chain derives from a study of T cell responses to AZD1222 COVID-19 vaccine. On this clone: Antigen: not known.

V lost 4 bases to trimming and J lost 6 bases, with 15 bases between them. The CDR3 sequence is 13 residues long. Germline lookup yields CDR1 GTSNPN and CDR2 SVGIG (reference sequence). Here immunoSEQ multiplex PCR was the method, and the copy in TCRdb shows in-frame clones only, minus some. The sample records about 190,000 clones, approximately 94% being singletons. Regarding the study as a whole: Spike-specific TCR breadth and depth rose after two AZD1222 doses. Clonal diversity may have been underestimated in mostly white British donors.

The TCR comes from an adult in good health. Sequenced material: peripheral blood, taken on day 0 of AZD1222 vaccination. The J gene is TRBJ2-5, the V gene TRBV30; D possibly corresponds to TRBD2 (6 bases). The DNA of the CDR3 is TGTGCCTGGAATACGGGGGTCGCCAAGACCCAGTACTTC. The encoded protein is CAWNTGVAKTQYF.